This TCR beta chain was identified during a study of monozygotic twins with cystic fibrosis. The CDR3 has 15 amino acids. CDR1 and CDR2 from the germline V gene are LNHDA and SQIVND (reference sequence). V lost 4 bases to trimming and J lost 5 bases; unmatched junction nucleotides: 5. General study points: Shared CDR3 numbers were not associated with age, concordance or severity. V usage most resembled the co-twin in 13 of 16 pairs.

The protocol was immunoSEQ multiplex PCR, while the TCRdb copy is restricted to in-frame clones and leaves out a portion. The table records some 9,600 clones, approximately 90% of them present only once. Remarks on this clone: Its antigen is undetermined.

This chain connects TRBV19 to TRBJ1-6, with TRBD1 identical over 7 bases. The material sequenced was blood. The receptor comes from a boy aged 2 to 10 with cystic fibrosis. DNA of the CDR3: TGTGCCAGTAGTACCGACAGGGATAATAATTCACCCCTCCACTTT. Protein: CASSTDRDNNSPLHF.